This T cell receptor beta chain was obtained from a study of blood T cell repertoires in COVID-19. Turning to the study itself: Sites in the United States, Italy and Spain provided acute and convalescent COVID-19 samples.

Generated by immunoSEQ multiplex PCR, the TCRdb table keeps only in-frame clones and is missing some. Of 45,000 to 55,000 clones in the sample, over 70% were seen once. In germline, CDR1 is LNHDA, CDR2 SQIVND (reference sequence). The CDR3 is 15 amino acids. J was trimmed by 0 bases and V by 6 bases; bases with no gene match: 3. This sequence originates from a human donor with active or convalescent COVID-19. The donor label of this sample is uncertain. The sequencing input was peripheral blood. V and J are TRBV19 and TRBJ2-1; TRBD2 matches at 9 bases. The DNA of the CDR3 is TGTGCCAGTAGCACTAGCGGGTCCTCCTACAATGAGCAGTTCTTC. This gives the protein CASSTSGSSYNEQFF.